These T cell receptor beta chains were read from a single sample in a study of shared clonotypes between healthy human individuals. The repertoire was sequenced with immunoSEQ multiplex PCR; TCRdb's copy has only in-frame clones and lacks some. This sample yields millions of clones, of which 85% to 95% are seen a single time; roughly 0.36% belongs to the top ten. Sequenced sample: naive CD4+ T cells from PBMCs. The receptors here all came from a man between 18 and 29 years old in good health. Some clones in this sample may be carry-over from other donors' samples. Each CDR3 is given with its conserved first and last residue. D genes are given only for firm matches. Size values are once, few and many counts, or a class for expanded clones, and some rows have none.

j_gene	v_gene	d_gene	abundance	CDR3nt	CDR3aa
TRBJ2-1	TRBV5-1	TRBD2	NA	TGCGCCAGCAGCTCGCCAGCGGGAAGCTCCTACAATGAGCAGTTCTTC	CASSSPAGSSYNEQFF
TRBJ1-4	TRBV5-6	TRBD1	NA	TGTGCCAGCAGCTTAACAGGGGTTACTAATGAAAAACTGTTTTTT	CASSLTGVTNEKLFF
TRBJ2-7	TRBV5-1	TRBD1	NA	TGCGCCAGCAGGGTCGAAACAGGGGCCCCCTCCTACGAGCAGTACTTC	CASRVETGAPSYEQYF
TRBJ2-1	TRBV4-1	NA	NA	TGCGCCAGCAGCCAAGAAACTATTAGTGGCGTTCCGCAGTTCTTC	CASSQETISGVPQFF
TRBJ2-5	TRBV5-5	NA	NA	TGTGCCAGCAGTCCCCCGGGGACCCTTGGGGACCAGTACTTC	CASSPPGTLGDQYF
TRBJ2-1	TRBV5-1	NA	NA	TGCGCCAGCAGCTGGGACTTCAGCTCCTACAATGAGCAGTTCTTC	CASSWDFSSYNEQFF
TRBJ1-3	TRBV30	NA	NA	TGTGCCTGGAGTCCTTCGGTGCCGGACACCATATATTTT	CAWSPSVPDTIYF
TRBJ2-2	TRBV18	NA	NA	TGTGCCAGCTCACCACCGACGGCGAGCCCCGGGGAGCTGTTTTTT	CASSPPTASPGELFF
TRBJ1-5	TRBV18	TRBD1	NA	TGTGCCAGCTCACGGGACAGGGGGCAAAATCAGCCCCAGCATTTT	CASSRDRGQNQPQHF
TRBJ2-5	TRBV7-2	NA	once	TGTGCCAGCAGCCTACCAAGTCTGACCCAGTACTTC	CASSLPSLTQYF
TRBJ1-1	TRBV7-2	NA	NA	TGTGCCAGCAGCTTAGGGGCAGGGTCCTTGAACACTGAAGCTTTCTTT	CASSLGAGSLNTEAFF
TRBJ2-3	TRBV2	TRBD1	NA	TGTGCCAGCAGGAAGACAGGGCTTCGCACAGATACGCAGTATTTT	CASRKTGLRTDTQYF
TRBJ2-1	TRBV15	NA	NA	TGTGCCACCAGCAGAGTGTTAGCGGCTTTCTCCTACAATGAGCAGTTCTTC	CATSRVLAAFSYNEQFF
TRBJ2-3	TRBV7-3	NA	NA	TGTGCCAGCAGCTTAGGTTCGGGAGTTACAGATACGCAGTATTTT	CASSLGSGVTDTQYF
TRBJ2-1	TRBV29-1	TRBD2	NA	TGCAGCGCCGGAGGCCGGGCTAGCGGGAGATTCTACAATGAGCAGTTCTTC	CSAGGRASGRFYNEQFF
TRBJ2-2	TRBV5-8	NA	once	TGTGCCAGCAGCTTGCAGGGAAGTATCACCGGGGAGCTGTTTTTT	CASSLQGSITGELFF
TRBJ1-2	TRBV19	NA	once	TGTGCCAGTAAAGCCCGGGGAAACTATGGCTACACCTTC	CASKARGNYGYTF
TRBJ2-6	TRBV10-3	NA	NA	TGTGCCATCAGTGCCGTCGAGGGAGCCAACGTCCTGACTTTC	CAISAVEGANVLTF
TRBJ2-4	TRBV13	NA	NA	TGTGCCAGCAGCCCACCATTGGGGGCTGCCAAAAACATTCAGTACTTC	CASSPPLGAAKNIQYF
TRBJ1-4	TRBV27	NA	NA	TGTGCCAGCAGTTTAGGAGGGAACCTTAGGGAAAAACTGTTTTTT	CASSLGGNLREKLFF
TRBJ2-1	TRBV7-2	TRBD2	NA	TGTGCCAGCAGCTTCGAACGGACTAGCAGAGAGTTCTTC	CASSFERTSREFF
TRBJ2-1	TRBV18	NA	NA	TGTGCCAGCTCACCAACACGCTCCTACAATGAGCAGTTCTTC	CASSPTRSYNEQFF
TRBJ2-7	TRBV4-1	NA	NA	TGCGCCAGCAGCCAAGTTATCGCTGCAGACGAGCAGTACTTC	CASSQVIAADEQYF
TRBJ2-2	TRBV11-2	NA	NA	TGTGCCAGCAGCTTGGCTAGTCTGAGGTCGGGCACCGGGGAGCTGTTTTTT	CASSLASLRSGTGELFF
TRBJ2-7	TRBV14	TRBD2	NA	TGTGCCAGCAGCCAAGCACTAGCGGGGGCCTACGAGCAGTACTTC	CASSQALAGAYEQYF
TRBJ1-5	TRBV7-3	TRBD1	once	TGTGCCAGCAGCCTCCAGGGGGGGAATCAGCCCCAGCATTTT	CASSLQGGNQPQHF
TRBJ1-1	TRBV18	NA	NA	TGTGCCAGCTCACCTCCCCGGGCCTCGAACACTGAAGCTTTCTTT	CASSPPRASNTEAFF
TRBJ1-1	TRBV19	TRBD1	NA	TGTGCCAGTAGTACCAGACAGGGTCTCACTGAAGCTTTCTTT	CASSTRQGLTEAFF
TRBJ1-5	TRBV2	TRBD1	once	TGTGCCAGCAGAGAGGGACAGGGGGCCGGTCAGCCCCAGCATTTT	CASREGQGAGQPQHF